These 31 T cell receptor beta chains share one sample of origin, sequenced in a study of PD-L1 blockade in urothelial cancer. Sequenced by immunoSEQ multiplex PCR; TCRdb stores in-frame clones only, minus some. The profile shows some 51,000 clones, roughly 86% of them singletons. Here the sequenced sample was PBMCs, taken around atezolizumab (anti-PD-L1) treatment. The receptors originated from a man in his sixties with urothelial cancer.

This chain connects TRBV5-1 to TRBJ2-7; weak D call: TRBD2 (5 bases). The V gene lost 5 bases and the J gene lost 5 bases, with 23 bases spanning the gap. The CDR3 extends over 16 amino acids. The germline V gene encodes CDR1 SGHRS and CDR2 YFSETQ. Here the CDR3 reads CASSQAWAPFGDEQYF. The CDR3 DNA reads as TGCGCCAGCAGTCAGGCTTGGGCCCCTTTCGGGGACGAGCAGTACTTC.

This clone was counted once. The chain links TRBV7-9 to TRBJ1-6; D may be TRBD1 (5 bases). The V end was cut by 3 bases, the J end by 8 bases, with 20 bases between. Germline CDR1 reads SEHNR; CDR2 reads FQNEAQ (reference sequence). The CDR3 runs to 17 residues. This CDR3 is CASSFTPGTWKDSPLHF. CDR3 nucleotides: TGTGCCAGCAGCTTTACCCCCGGGACTTGGAAGGATTCACCCCTCCACTTT.

This chain links TRBV10-3 with TRBJ2-1; maybe TRBD2 (6 bases). Germline V gene lookup returns CDR1 ENHRY and CDR2 SYGVKD. V shed 3 bases and J shed 8 bases, with 20 bases lying between them. The CDR3 extends over 16 amino acids. DNA for the CDR3: TGTGCCATCAGTGAAGGTGCGGGACCCATGGGCGATGAGCAGTTCTTC. Translation gives CAISEGAGPMGDEQFF.

The V call is TRBV2, the J call TRBJ2-7; D ambiguous. V lost 1 base to trimming and J lost 2 bases, with 12 bases between them. The CDR3 runs 15 residues. Germline CDR1 and CDR2: SNHLY and FYNNEI. CDR3 DNA: TGTGCCAGCAGTGAAGGGGCATACCCCACCTACGAGCAGTACTTC. The encoded protein is CASSEGAYPTYEQYF. Using reference TRBV2 and TRBJ2-7 for the parts outside the CDR3, the full variable domain is EPEVTQTPSHQVTQMGQEVILRCVPISNHLYFYWYRQILGQKVEFLVSFYNNEISEKSEIFDDQFSVERPDGSNFTLKIRSTKLEDSAMYFCASSEGAYPTYEQYFGPGTRLTVT.

The rearrangement links TRBV29-1 to TRBJ2-3; the match to TRBD2 covers 9 bases. This CDR3 region has 15 residues. Germline CDR1 is SQVTM and CDR2 is ANQGSEA. V was clipped by 8 bases and J by 4 bases; unmatched bases: 13. The CDR3 loop reads CSSVRAGGRADTQYF. The CDR3 nucleotides read TGCAGCTCCGTTCGGGCGGGAGGGCGGGCAGATACGCAGTATTTT.

This rearrangement joins TRBV5-1 to TRBJ1-3, with D maybe TRBD1 (5 bases). V dropped 1 base and J dropped 4 bases, with 15 bases sitting between them. The germline V gene encodes CDR1 SGHRS and CDR2 YFSETQ. The CDR3 loop spans 16 amino acids. The CDR3 nucleotides read TGCGCCAGCAGCTTGAGATTTCTGCAGGGCGGAAACACCATATATTTT. Its translation: CASSLRFLQGGNTIYF.

The V and J genes are TRBV7-9 and TRBJ1-4, with D unclear. CDR1 is SEHNR and CDR2 is FQNEAQ in the germline V gene (reference sequence). The CDR3 has 15 residues. V dropped 2 bases and J dropped 0 bases, with 7 bases sitting between them. Written as DNA, the CDR3 is TGTGCCAGCAGCTTACTAGCGGCAACTAATGAAAAACTGTTTTTT. Its translation: CASSLLAATNEKLFF.

The V call is TRBV6-1, the J call TRBJ1-2; TRBD1 aligns across 11 bases. The trim removed 6 bases at V and 4 bases at J, leaving 7 bases unmatched. Germline V gives CDR1 MNHNS, CDR2 SASEGT. This CDR3 contains 15 residues. CDR3 DNA sequence: TGTGCCAGCAGAGAGACCGGGACAGGGGGCTATGGCTACACCTTC. Protein sequence: CASRETGTGGYGYTF.

The chain links TRBV19 to TRBJ1-5; D unresolved. Germline V lookup: CDR1 LNHDA, CDR2 SQIVND (reference sequence). The CDR3 contains 14 residues. The ends were cut back, 3 bases at V and 2 bases at J, with 8 bases in the middle. CDR3 sequence reads: CASSISRGNQPQHF. In DNA form, the CDR3 reads TGTGCCAGTAGTATTTCTAGAGGCAATCAGCCCCAGCATTTT. The full variable domain, rest sourced from reference TRBV19 and TRBJ1-5, is DGGITQSPKYLFRKEGQNVTLSCEQNLNHDAMYWYRQDPGQGLRLIYYSQIVNDFQKGDIAEGYSVSREKKESFPLTVTSAQKNPTAFYLCASSISRGNQPQHFGDGTRLSIL.

This clone was counted a few times. The chain carries TRBV11-2 and TRBJ2-7; possible D gene TRBD1, 6 bases. The germline gives CDR1 SGHAT, CDR2 FQNNGV. The V end lost 7 bases, the J end lost 2 bases, and 15 bases lay between the germline ends. The CDR3 is 14 amino acids. The CDR3 sequence is CASKSTGVPYEQYF. In nucleotides, the CDR3 is TGTGCCAGCAAGTCGACAGGTGTTCCCTACGAGCAGTACTTC.

This clone was recorded once. This chain links TRBV18 with TRBJ2-7, with 8 positions matching TRBD1. V gave up 3 bases and J gave up 6 bases; unmatched junction bases: 10. CDR3 length: 15 residues. Germline CDR1 and CDR2: KGHSH and LQKENI. CDR3 bases: TGTGCCAGCTCACCTATACAGGGGGAGTTGGGCGAGCAGTACTTC. This codes for CASSPIQGELGEQYF.

CDR3 region: CASSLIAGEQFF. Here the CDR3 DNA reads TGTGCCAGCAGCTTAATTGCCGGTGAGCAGTTCTTC. The genes are TRBV7-2 and TRBJ2-1; unclear D gene. The CDR3 sequence is 12 residues long. Between the trimmed V and J ends, which lost 2 bases and 9 bases, there was a span of 8 bases. The V gene's germline CDR1 is SGHTA and CDR2 FQGNSA.

V gene TRBV11-3 combines with J gene TRBJ2-5; TRBD2 matches at 9 bases. CDR3 length: 16 amino acids. The germline gives CDR1 SGHNT, CDR2 YENEEA. The V gene end was trimmed by 1 base and the J gene end by 6 bases; junction bases not matched to a gene: 9. CDR3 sequence: CASSLVGGGAGKTQYF. For the CDR3, the DNA is TGTGCCAGCAGCTTAGTAGGCGGGGGGGCCGGGAAGACCCAGTACTTC.

The V and J genes are TRBV10-3 and TRBJ1-1, with D tentatively TRBD1 (5 bases). The CDR3 has 14 residues. Germline-derived CDR1 and CDR2 are ENHRY and SYGVKD. V gave up 7 bases and J gave up 1 base, with 13 bases separating them. CDR3 bases: TGTGCCATCATTTCCGGGGGTTCGAACACTGAAGCTTTCTTT. Amino acid sequence: CAIISGGSNTEAFF.

This rearrangement joins TRBV19 to TRBJ1-1; 9 bases are shared with TRBD1. Germline trimming cut 5 bases from V and 5 bases from J; bases unmatched to any gene: 9. CDR1 is LNHDA and CDR2 is SQIVND in the germline V gene (reference sequence). The CDR3 loop spans 15 amino acids. In DNA form, the CDR3 reads TGTGCCAGTAGTCTCCCCTCCGGGACAGGGACTGAAGCTTTCTTT. It translates to CASSLPSGTGTEAFF.

The gene calls are TRBV7-9 and TRBJ1-4, with 8 bases matching TRBD1. The CDR3 covers 15 residues. After removal of 5 bases from V and 5 bases from J, the junction contained 7 bases not matched to a gene. Looked up from germline, CDR1 is SEHNR and CDR2 is FQNEAQ (reference sequence). For the CDR3, the DNA is TGTGCCAGCAGCGCATGGACAGGGACCAATGAAAAACTGTTTTTT. This gives the protein CASSAWTGTNEKLFF.

J is TRBJ1-2 and V is TRBV10-3, with D tentatively TRBD1 (6 bases). CDR1 is ENHRY and CDR2 is SYGVKD in the germline V gene. The V and J ends lost 7 bases and 0 bases respectively, with 21 bases between them. This CDR3 region has 17 residues. CDR3 loop: CAINPLGGLAANYGYTF. DNA of the CDR3: TGTGCCATCAATCCCCTCGGGGGGCTTGCAGCTAACTATGGCTACACCTTC.

The genes are TRBV4-3 and TRBJ2-2, with 10 bases aligning to TRBD2. The CDR3 covers 18 residues. V was pared by 1 base and J by 1 base, with 6 bases of the junction left unmatched. Per germline, CDR1 LGHNA and CDR2 YSLEER. The CDR3: CASSQGLAGEWNTGELFF. The CDR3 coding sequence is TGCGCCAGCAGCCAAGGCCTAGCGGGAGAGTGGAACACCGGGGAGCTGTTTTTT.

The chain uses TRBV6-5 and TRBJ2-3; D is unresolved. This CDR3 is 15 amino acids long. Trimming removed 0 bases at V and 1 base at J, with 8 bases between. In germline, CDR1 is MNHEY, CDR2 SVGAGI. The CDR3 is CASSYSGLGTDTQYF. As DNA, the CDR3 is TGTGCCAGCAGTTACTCGGGCTTGGGCACAGATACGCAGTATTTT.

This chain connects TRBV5-6 to TRBJ2-7; 8 positions match TRBD1. V trimming: 6 bases; J trimming: 1 base; junction bases outside the gene matches: 3. CDR1 is SGHDT and CDR2 is YYEEEE in the germline V gene. The length of the CDR3 is 13 residues. CDR3 loop: CASTRDRSYEQYF. CDR3 bases: TGTGCCAGCACGCGGGACAGGTCCTACGAGCAGTACTTC.

The chain is built from TRBV6-1 and TRBJ2-1; D is perhaps TRBD2 (5 bases). The CDR3 extends over 14 amino acids. Germline assignment: CDR1 MNHNS and CDR2 SASEGT. With 2 bases removed from V and 6 bases from J, the gap between germline ends came to 11 bases. This chain's CDR3 is CASSERGLGNEQFF. CDR3 DNA sequence: TGTGCCAGCAGTGAACGGGGTTTGGGCAATGAGCAGTTCTTC.

The chain is built from TRBV5-1 and TRBJ2-7; D is ambiguous. Germline-derived CDR1 and CDR2 are SGHRS and YFSETQ. Trimming took off 0 bases at V and 0 bases at J, with 7 bases between the two ends. This CDR3 comprises 14 residues. The CDR3 loop is CASSLGLSSYEQYF. CDR3 bases: TGCGCCAGCAGCTTGGGACTGAGCTCCTACGAGCAGTACTTC.

The CDR3 spells CASSVSGRTDNEQFF. The CDR3 bases are TGTGCCAGCAGCGTTAGCGGGAGGACAGACAATGAGCAGTTCTTC. The rearrangement links TRBV9 to TRBJ2-1; 10 nucleotides line up with TRBD2. After removal of 2 bases from V and 5 bases from J, the junction contained 4 bases not matched to a gene. Germline loops: CDR1 SGDLS, CDR2 YYNGEE. This CDR3 spans 15 amino acids.

V usage is TRBV28 and J usage is TRBJ1-4; a weak D match, TRBD1 (5 bases). Per the germline V gene, CDR1 is MDHEN and CDR2 is SYDVKM. CDR3 length: 18 amino acids. V was cut by 3 bases and J by 7 bases, with 24 bases left in between. CDR3 in DNA: TGTGCCAGCAGTTTTAGCAGCTTGGGGGGGGGTGTAAGTGAAAAACTGTTTTTT. This encodes CASSFSSLGGGVSEKLFF.

This clone was observed a handful of times. This rearrangement joins TRBV30 to TRBJ1-6, with D perhaps TRBD1 (6 bases). Trimming removed 3 bases at V and 15 bases at J, with 15 bases between. The V gene's germline CDR1 is GTSNPN and CDR2 SVGIG (reference sequence). The CDR3 is made up of 12 amino acids. The CDR3, as DNA: TGTGCCTGGAGCGGACAGAGACTAAGCCTCCACTTT. Translated, it gives CAWSGQRLSLHF.

J is TRBJ2-1 and V is TRBV4-2, with 7 bases that match TRBD2. V lost 0 bases and J lost 0; bases outside the gene matches: 8. The CDR3 totals 18 residues. Germline CDR1 and CDR2: LGHNA and YNFKEQ. CDR3: CASSQESLAVSSYNEQFF. As DNA, the CDR3 is TGTGCCAGCAGCCAAGAGAGTCTAGCGGTGAGCTCCTACAATGAGCAGTTCTTC.

This rearrangement joins TRBV9 to TRBJ2-7; tentative D call: TRBD1 (6 bases). Trimming took 5 bases from V and 0 from J, leaving 12 bases between them. The germline gives CDR1 SGDLS, CDR2 YYNGEE. There are 14 residues in the CDR3. CDR3 nucleotides: TGTGCCAGCAGTACCCAGGGGTACTCCTACGAGCAGTACTTC. This codes for CASSTQGYSYEQYF.

The V gene is TRBV5-1, the J gene TRBJ2-5, with D tentatively TRBD1 (5 bases). The germline V gene has CDR1 SGHRS and CDR2 YFSETQ. Trimming removed 1 base from V and 3 bases from J, with 10 bases in between. CDR3 length: 14 amino acids. The CDR3 DNA follows: TGCGCCAGCAGCTTGCCGGCCAGGGAAGAGACCCAGTACTTC. Protein product: CASSLPAREETQYF.

V and J are TRBV27 and TRBJ1-1; 7 bases align to TRBD1. The trim removed 5 bases at V and 4 bases at J, leaving 10 bases unmatched. This CDR3 region has 15 residues. Germline CDR1 MNHEY, CDR2 SMNVEV (reference sequence). CDR3 in amino acids: CASSPLGGGVTEAFF. The CDR3, as DNA: TGTGCCAGCAGTCCCCTAGGAGGGGGCGTCACTGAAGCTTTCTTT.

This clone was recorded once. In nucleotides, the CDR3 is TGTGCCAGCAGTGGGGAGACTGGCACAGATACGCAGTATTTT. Protein: CASSGETGTDTQYF. The chain combines TRBV6-1 with TRBJ2-3, with TRBD2 as a possible D gene (5 bases). The CDR3 totals 14 residues. The germline V gene has CDR1 MNHNS and CDR2 SASEGT. The ends were cut back, 4 bases at V and 1 base at J, with 9 bases in the middle.

This chain connects TRBV2 to TRBJ1-2; 9 bases agree with TRBD1. Germline CDR1 and CDR2: SNHLY and FYNNEI. This CDR3 has 12 amino acids. V was clipped by 10 bases and J by 5 bases; unmatched bases: 5. In DNA form, the CDR3 reads TGTGCCATTTGGACAGGGGAATATGGCTACACCTTC. This codes for CAIWTGEYGYTF.